This TCR beta chain is drawn from a study of blood T cell repertoires in COVID-19. Study-level information: From T cells, B-cell-depleted T cells, or PBMCs came the material, which was cDNA or gDNA.

Profiling relied on immunoSEQ multiplex PCR, and the TCRdb table lists in-frame clones only, not all of them. Counted here are some 230,000 clones, about four fifths occurring once; the ten biggest clones make up about 1.3%. This CDR3 has 13 residues. V gave up 5 bases and J gave up 4 bases, with 14 bases separating them. Per the germline V gene, CDR1 is SQVTM and CDR2 is ANQGSEA. Participants, about 18 to 89 years old, spanned 24 US areas. The chain is built from TRBV29-1 and TRBJ1-1; TRBD1 might be the D (5 bases). The sequence was obtained from a middle-aged woman with acute COVID-19. Material: PBMCs or T cells enriched from blood (not recorded which). This CDR3 is CSVYGGESTEAFF. DNA for the CDR3: TGCAGCGTTTACGGGGGGGAGAGCACTGAAGCTTTCTTT.